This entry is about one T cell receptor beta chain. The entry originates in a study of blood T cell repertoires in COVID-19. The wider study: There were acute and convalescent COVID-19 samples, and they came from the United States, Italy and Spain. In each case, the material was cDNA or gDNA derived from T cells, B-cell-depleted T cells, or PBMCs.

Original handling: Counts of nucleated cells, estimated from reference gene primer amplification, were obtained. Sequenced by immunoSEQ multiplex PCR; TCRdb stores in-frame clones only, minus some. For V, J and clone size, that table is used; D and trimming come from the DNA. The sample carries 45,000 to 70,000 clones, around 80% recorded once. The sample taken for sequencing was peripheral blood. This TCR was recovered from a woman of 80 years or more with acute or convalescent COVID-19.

The CDR3 sequence is CASSYYRTGELFF. CDR3 nucleotide sequence: TGTGCCAGCAGTTACTACAGAACCGGGGAGCTGTTTTTT. The chain couples TRBV6-5 to TRBJ2-2; D is uncertain. V lost 1 base and J 5 bases, leaving 5 bases between the germline ends. This CDR3 comprises 13 residues. Germline CDR1 and CDR2: MNHEY and SVGAGI.